This T cell receptor (beta chain) was captured by sequencing in a study of blood T cell repertoires in COVID-19. Overall study: Some COVID-19 samples were acute and others convalescent; all came from the United States, Italy and Spain. Sample material is recorded as cDNA or gDNA derived from T cells, B-cell-depleted T cells, or PBMCs.

CDR3 length: 14 amino acids. V dropped 5 bases and J dropped 7 bases, with 15 bases sitting between them. Germline V gene sequence: CDR1 LGHNA, CDR2 YSLEER. In the original processing: Amplified reference gene primers provided the basis for estimating nucleated cell counts. TCRdb's table, derived via immunoSEQ multiplex PCR, lists solely in-frame clones and lacks some. V, J and clone size were drawn from that table, and D and trimming were deduced from the DNA. The table has about 190,000 clones, about 88% seen once. The sequence was collected from a woman at least 80 years old with acute or convalescent COVID-19. Sequenced: peripheral blood. The chain uses TRBV4-3 and TRBJ2-1; the D is unclear. The CDR3 sequence: CASSKPELRNEQFF. The CDR3 nucleotides are TGCGCCAGCAGCAAACCGGAACTAAGAAATGAGCAGTTCTTC.